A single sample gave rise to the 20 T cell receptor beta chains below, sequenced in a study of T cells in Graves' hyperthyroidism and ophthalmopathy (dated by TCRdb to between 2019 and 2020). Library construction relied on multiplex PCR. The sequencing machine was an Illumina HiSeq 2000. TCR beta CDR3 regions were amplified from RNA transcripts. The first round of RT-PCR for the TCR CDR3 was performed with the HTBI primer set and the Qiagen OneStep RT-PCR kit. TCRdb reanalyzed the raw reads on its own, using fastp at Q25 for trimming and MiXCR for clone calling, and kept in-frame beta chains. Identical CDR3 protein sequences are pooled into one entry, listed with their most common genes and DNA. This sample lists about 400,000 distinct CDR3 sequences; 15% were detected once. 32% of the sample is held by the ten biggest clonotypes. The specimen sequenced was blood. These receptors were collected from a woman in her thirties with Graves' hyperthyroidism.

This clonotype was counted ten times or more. In DNA form, the CDR3 reads TGTGCCAGCAGTAGGAACCTGAATCAGCCCCAGCATTTT. It codes for CASSRNLNQPQHF. The chain has TRBV28 and TRBJ1-5; D not resolved. Looked up from germline, CDR1 is MDHEN and CDR2 is SYDVKM. This CDR3 has 13 amino acids. Trimming cost V 5 bases and J 4 bases, with 9 bases left between them.

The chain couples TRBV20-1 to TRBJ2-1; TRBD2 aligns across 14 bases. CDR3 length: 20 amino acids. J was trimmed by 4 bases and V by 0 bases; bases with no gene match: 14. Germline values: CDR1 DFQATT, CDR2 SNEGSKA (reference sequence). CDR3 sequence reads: CSARDYVEGLAGVGYNEQFF. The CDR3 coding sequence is TGCAGTGCTAGAGATTATGTTGAGGGACTAGCGGGAGTTGGTTACAATGAGCAGTTCTTC.

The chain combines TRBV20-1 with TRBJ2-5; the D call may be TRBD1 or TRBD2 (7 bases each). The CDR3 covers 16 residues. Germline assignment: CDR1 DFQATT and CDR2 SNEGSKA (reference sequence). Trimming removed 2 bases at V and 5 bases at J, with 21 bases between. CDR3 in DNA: TGCAGTGCTAGACCAGGGGGAGGGGGCGCGTTGGAGACCCAGTACTTC. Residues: CSARPGGGGALETQYF.

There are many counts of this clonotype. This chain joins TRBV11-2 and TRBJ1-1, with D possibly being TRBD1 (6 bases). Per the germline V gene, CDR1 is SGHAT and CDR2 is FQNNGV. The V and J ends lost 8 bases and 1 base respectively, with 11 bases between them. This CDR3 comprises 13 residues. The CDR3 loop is CASAGGANTEAFF. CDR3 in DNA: TGTGCCAGCGCCGGGGGGGCGAACACTGAAGCTTTCTTT.

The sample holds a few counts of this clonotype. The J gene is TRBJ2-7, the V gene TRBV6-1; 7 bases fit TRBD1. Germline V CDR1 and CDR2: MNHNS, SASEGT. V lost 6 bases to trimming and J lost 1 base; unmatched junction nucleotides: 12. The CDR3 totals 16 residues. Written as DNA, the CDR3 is TGTGCCAGCAGCCGACCCATGACAGGGTCTTCCTACGAGCAGTACTTC. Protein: CASSRPMTGSSYEQYF.

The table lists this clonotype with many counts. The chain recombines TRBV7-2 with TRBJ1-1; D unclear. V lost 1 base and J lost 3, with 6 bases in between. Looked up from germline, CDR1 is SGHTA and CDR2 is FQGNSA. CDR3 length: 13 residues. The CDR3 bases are TGTGCCAGCAGCTTAGACGAGTACACTGAAGCTTTCTTT. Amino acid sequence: CASSLDEYTEAFF.

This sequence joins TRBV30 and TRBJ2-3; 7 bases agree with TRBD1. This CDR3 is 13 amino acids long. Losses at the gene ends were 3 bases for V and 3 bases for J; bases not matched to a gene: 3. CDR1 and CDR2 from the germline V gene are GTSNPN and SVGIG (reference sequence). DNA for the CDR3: TGTGCCTGGAGCAGGGGGTGGACAGATACGCAGTATTTT. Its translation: CAWSRGWTDTQYF.

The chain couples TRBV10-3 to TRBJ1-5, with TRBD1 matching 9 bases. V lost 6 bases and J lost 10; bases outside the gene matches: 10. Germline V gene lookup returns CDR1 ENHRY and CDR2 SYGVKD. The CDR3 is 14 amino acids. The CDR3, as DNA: TGTGCCATCAGAACGGACAGGGGCCGGGAACCCCAGCATTTT. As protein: CAIRTDRGREPQHF.

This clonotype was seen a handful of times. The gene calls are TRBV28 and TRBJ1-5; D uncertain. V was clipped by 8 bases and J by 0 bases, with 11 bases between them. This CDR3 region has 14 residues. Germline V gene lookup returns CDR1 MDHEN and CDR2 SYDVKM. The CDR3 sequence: CASGFRNSNQPQHF. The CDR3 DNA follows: TGTGCCAGCGGATTCAGAAATAGCAATCAGCCCCAGCATTTT.

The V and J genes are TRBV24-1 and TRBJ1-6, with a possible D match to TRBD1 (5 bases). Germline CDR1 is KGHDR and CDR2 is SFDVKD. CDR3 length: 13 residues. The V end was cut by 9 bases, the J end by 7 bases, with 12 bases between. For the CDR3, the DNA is TGTGCCACCCAACGCGCAGGGAATTCACCCCTCCACTTT. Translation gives CATQRAGNSPLHF.

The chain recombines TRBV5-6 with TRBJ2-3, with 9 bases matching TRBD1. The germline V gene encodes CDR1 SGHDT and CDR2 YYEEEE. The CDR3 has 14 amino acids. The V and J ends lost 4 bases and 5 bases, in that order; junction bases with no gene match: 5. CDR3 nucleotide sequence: TGTGCCAGCAGCGTTGACAGGGGGATAGATACGCAGTATTTT. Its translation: CASSVDRGIDTQYF.

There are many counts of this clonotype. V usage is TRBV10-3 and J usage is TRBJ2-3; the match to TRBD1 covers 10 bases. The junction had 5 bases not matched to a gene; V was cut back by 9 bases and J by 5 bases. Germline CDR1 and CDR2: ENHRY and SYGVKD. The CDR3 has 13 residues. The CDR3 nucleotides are TGTGCCATTCGACAGGGGGCGAGAGATACGCAGTATTTT. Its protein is CAIRQGARDTQYF.

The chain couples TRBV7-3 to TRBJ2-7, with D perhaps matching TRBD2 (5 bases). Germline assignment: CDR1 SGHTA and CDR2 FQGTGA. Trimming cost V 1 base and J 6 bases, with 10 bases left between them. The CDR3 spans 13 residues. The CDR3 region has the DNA TGTGCCAGCAGCTTAAAGGGCGGGTTCGAGCAGTACTTC. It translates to CASSLKGGFEQYF.

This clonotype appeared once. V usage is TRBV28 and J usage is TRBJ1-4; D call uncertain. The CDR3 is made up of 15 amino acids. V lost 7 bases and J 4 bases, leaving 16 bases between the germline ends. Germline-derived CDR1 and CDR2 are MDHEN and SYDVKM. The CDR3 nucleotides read TGTGCCAGCACCTTCCCGGGAGGGCTTAATGAAAAACTGTTTTTT. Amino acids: CASTFPGGLNEKLFF.

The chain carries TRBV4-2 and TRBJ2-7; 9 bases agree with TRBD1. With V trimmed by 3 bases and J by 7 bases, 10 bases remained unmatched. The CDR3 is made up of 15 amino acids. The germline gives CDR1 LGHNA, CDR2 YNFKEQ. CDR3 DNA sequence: TGTGCCAGCAGCCAGTACCGGACAGGGGCTCAAGAGCAGTACTTC. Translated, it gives CASSQYRTGAQEQYF.

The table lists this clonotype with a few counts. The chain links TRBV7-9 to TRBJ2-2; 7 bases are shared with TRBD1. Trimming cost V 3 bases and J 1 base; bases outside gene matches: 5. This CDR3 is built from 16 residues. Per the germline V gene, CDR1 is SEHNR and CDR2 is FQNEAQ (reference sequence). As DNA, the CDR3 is TGTGCCAGCAGCTTCCTCCGGGACAGGAACACCGGGGAGCTGTTTTTT. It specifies CASSFLRDRNTGELFF. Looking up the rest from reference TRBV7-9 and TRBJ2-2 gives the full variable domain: DTGVSQNPRHKITKRGQNVTFRCDPISEHNRLYWYRQTLGQGPEFLTYFQNEAQLEKSRLLSDRFSAERPKGSFSTLEIQRTEQGDSAMYLCASSFLRDRNTGELFFGEGSRLTVL.

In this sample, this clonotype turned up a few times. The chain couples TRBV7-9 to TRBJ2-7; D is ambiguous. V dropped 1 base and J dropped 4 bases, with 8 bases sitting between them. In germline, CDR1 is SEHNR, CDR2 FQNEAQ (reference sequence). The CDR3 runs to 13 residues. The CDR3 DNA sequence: TGTGCCAGCAGCTTAGACTCCAAATACGAGCAGTACTTC. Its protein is CASSLDSKYEQYF.

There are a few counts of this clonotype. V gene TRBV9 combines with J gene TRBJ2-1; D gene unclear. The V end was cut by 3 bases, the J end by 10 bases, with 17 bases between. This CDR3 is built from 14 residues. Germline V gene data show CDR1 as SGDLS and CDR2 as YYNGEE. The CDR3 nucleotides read TGTGCCAGCAGCGCCGAGCCAAGGGAAGGCGAGCAGTTCTTC. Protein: CASSAEPREGEQFF.

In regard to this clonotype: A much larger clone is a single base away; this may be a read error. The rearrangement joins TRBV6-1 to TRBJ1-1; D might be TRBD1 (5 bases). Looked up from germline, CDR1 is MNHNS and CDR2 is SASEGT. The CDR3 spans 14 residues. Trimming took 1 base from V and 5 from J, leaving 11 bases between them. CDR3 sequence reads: CASSEVAEGTEAFF. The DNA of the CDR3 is TGTGCCAGCAGTGAAGTGGCAGAGGGGACTGAAGCTTTCTTT.

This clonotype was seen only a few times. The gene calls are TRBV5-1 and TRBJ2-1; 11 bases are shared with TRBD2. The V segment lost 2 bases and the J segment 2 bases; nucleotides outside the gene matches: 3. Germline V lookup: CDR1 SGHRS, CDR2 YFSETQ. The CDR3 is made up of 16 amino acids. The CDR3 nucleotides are TGCGCCAGCAGCTTTACTAGCGGGAGAGCCTACAATGAGCAGTTCTTC. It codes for CASSFTSGRAYNEQFF.